A single sample gave rise to the 28 T cell receptor beta chains below, sequenced in a study of blood T cell repertoires in COVID-19. Here immunoSEQ multiplex PCR was the method, and the copy in TCRdb shows in-frame clones only, minus some. The table has under 250,000 clones, around nine tenths seen once. Sample: peripheral blood. The receptor source for this set is a man aged 35 to 55 with acute or convalescent COVID-19.

V gene TRBV28 combines with J gene TRBJ2-6; 10 nucleotides match TRBD2. The V gene end was trimmed by 4 bases and the J gene end by 2 bases; junction bases not matched to a gene: 5. The CDR3 loop spans 17 amino acids. Germline values: CDR1 MDHEN, CDR2 SYDVKM. As DNA, the CDR3 is TGTGCCAGCAGTTCCCCTAGCGGGAGCGCTGGGGCCAACGTCCTGACTTTC. It yields the protein CASSSPSGSAGANVLTF.

This chain joins TRBV19 and TRBJ1-1, with D possibly matching TRBD1 (6 bases). Trimming stripped 7 bases from V and 0 bases from J, with 12 bases between. The CDR3 runs 14 residues. Germline loops: CDR1 LNHDA, CDR2 SQIVND (reference sequence). The CDR3 is CASTFTGMNTEAFF. The CDR3 DNA is TGTGCCAGTACCTTTACAGGGATGAACACTGAAGCTTTCTTT.

This clone showed up many times. The rearrangement uses TRBV6-5 and TRBJ2-2; D gene ambiguous. CDR3 length equals 14 residues. Germline V CDR1 and CDR2: MNHEY, SVGAGI. Trimming removed 10 bases at V and 2 bases at J, with 14 bases between. CDR3 DNA sequence: TGTGCCACCACGTACACCCCAAACACCGGGGAGCTGTTTTTT. It is translated as CATTYTPNTGELFF.

The V gene is TRBV5-1, the J gene TRBJ2-7; TRBD1 agrees at 7 bases. The trim removed 2 bases at V and 3 bases at J, leaving 8 bases unmatched. The CDR3 loop spans 15 amino acids. CDR1 is SGHRS and CDR2 is YFSETQ in the germline V gene. CDR3 amino acids: CASSFGDRGFYEQYF. CDR3 coding DNA: TGCGCCAGCAGCTTCGGGGACAGAGGGTTCTACGAGCAGTACTTC.

J is TRBJ2-2 and V is TRBV18, with D tentatively TRBD1 (6 bases). Germline V CDR1 and CDR2: KGHSH, LQKENI. CDR3 length: 14 residues. Trimming took 3 bases from V and 10 from J, leaving 15 bases between them. CDR3 protein: CASSPNRVREELFF. The CDR3 coding sequence is TGTGCCAGCTCACCCAACAGGGTCAGGGAGGAGCTGTTTTTT.

This clone has just a few counts. The chain combines TRBV7-2 with TRBJ1-2; 10 nucleotides match TRBD1. V trimming: 5 bases; J trimming: 2 bases; junction bases outside the gene matches: 8. Germline assignment: CDR1 SGHTA and CDR2 FQGNSA. The CDR3 has 16 amino acids. The CDR3 DNA reads TGTGCCAGCAGCGCGACAGCGGGACAGGGGAACTATGGCTACACCTTC. This translates into CASSATAGQGNYGYTF.

The chain carries TRBV7-9 and TRBJ2-7, with TRBD1 as a possible D gene (5 bases). V was clipped by 1 base and J by 2 bases, with 9 bases between them. Germline V gene lookup returns CDR1 SEHNR and CDR2 FQNEAQ (reference sequence). CDR3 size: 14 residues. Here the CDR3 reads CASSLVQGPYEQYF. CDR3 sequence (DNA): TGTGCCAGCAGCTTAGTTCAGGGCCCCTACGAGCAGTACTTC.

This CDR3 is CASSRSGRAGFTSTDTQYF. CDR3 DNA sequence: TGTGCCAGCAGTCGAAGCGGGAGGGCCGGTTTTACGAGCACAGATACGCAGTATTTT. V and J are TRBV5-4 and TRBJ2-3; 10 bases are shared with TRBD2. Looked up from germline, CDR1 is SGHNT and CDR2 is YYREEE (reference sequence). The CDR3 is 19 residues long. V was pared by 5 bases and J by 0 bases, with 15 bases of the junction left unmatched.

The chain is built from TRBV3-1 (or the pseudogene TRBV3-2) and TRBJ2-2, with 11 nucleotides matching TRBD2. This CDR3 is built from 15 residues. J gave up 8 bases and V 3 bases, and 5 bases lay outside the gene matches. Germline V gives CDR1 LGHDT, CDR2 YNNKEL (reference sequence). CDR3 nucleotides: TGTGCCAGCAGCCAGGATACTAGCGGGGGAGGGGAGCTGTTTTTT. It codes for CASSQDTSGGGELFF.

This chain connects TRBV29-1 to TRBJ1-1, with D possibly TRBD1 on 5 matching bases. The CDR3 consists of 13 residues. Trimming pared 6 bases from V and 1 base from J, leaving 12 bases between. Germline CDR1 reads SQVTM; CDR2 reads ANQGSEA. The CDR3 loop reads CSVLRVGNTEAFF. The CDR3 region has the DNA TGCAGCGTACTCAGGGTGGGGAACACTGAAGCTTTCTTT.

The rearrangement joins TRBV20-1 to TRBJ2-3, with 9 positions matching TRBD2. Germline CDR1 DFQATT, CDR2 SNEGSKA (reference sequence). This CDR3 has 16 amino acids. V trimming: 3 bases; J trimming: 2 bases; junction bases outside the gene matches: 9. The CDR3 DNA is TGCAGTGCTAGTGATTATAGCGGGAGCCCCACAGATACGCAGTATTTT. It is translated as CSASDYSGSPTDTQYF.

Turning to this clone: The sample has other DNA sequences that encode this CDR3 too. V gene TRBV6-5 combines with J gene TRBJ2-2, with no clear D. CDR1 MNHEY and CDR2 SVGAGI come from the germline V gene. The CDR3 extends over 16 amino acids. Trimming left V 0 bases short and J 0 bases short, with 8 bases between. The CDR3 sequence is CASSYSRRTNTGELFF. Written as DNA, the CDR3 is TGTGCCAGCAGTTACTCGAGGCGCACGAACACCGGGGAGCTGTTTTTT.

The V gene is TRBV4-1, the J gene TRBJ1-2; 9 bases agree with TRBD1. The V gene end was trimmed by 5 bases and the J gene end by 5 bases; junction bases not matched to a gene: 6. The CDR3 spans 14 residues. In germline, CDR1 is MGHRA, CDR2 YSYEKL. CDR3 amino acids: CASSGDRDGYGYTF. The CDR3 DNA sequence: TGCGCCAGCAGCGGGGACAGGGATGGGTATGGCTACACCTTC.

This clone has a single count. The chain carries TRBV5-4 and TRBJ2-5, with 11 nucleotides matching TRBD1. CDR3 size: 15 residues. Germline V CDR1 and CDR2: SGHNT, YYREEE (reference sequence). J gave up 5 bases and V 4 bases, and 7 bases lay outside the gene matches. As DNA, the CDR3 is TGTGCCAGCAGCCGTCTGGACAGGGGGCGGGAGACCCAGTACTTC. Its protein product is CASSRLDRGRETQYF.

The chain carries TRBV6-2 or TRBV6-3 and TRBJ1-2; 10 nucleotides line up with TRBD1. Germline V gene data show CDR1 as MNHEY and CDR2 as SVGEGT. This CDR3 contains 17 residues. J lost 7 bases, V lost 6 bases, and 17 bases had no gene match. DNA of the CDR3: TGTGCCAGCAGCCCTACCTCCGGGACAGGGGTTTCAGGTGGCTACACCTTC. This encodes CASSPTSGTGVSGGYTF.

The gene calls are TRBV2 and TRBJ1-4; 8 bases match TRBD1. Per the germline V gene, CDR1 is SNHLY and CDR2 is FYNNEI. The V segment lost 6 bases and the J segment 7 bases; nucleotides outside the gene matches: 4. The CDR3 totals 13 residues. The chain's CDR3 is CASRGQAFEKLFF. As DNA, the CDR3 is TGTGCCAGCAGGGGACAGGCATTTGAAAAACTGTTTTTT.

The chain has TRBV7-9 and TRBJ1-3; a weak D match, TRBD1 (6 bases). V lost 6 bases and J 0 bases, leaving 18 bases between the germline ends. The CDR3 is made up of 17 amino acids. CDR1 and CDR2 from the germline V gene are SEHNR and FQNEAQ (reference sequence). This chain's CDR3 is CASRPQGAESSGNTIYF. CDR3 in DNA: TGTGCCAGCAGGCCACAGGGAGCGGAATCCTCTGGAAACACCATATATTTT.

V is TRBV19 and J is TRBJ2-3, with D possibly being TRBD2 (5 bases). V lost 6 bases and J 6 bases, leaving 16 bases between the germline ends. Germline CDR1 reads LNHDA; CDR2 reads SQIVND (reference sequence). The CDR3 spans 14 residues. The DNA for the CDR3 is TGTGCCAGTAGAGGAGCGGCAGAGGCCGATACGCAGTATTTT. Its translation is CASRGAAEADTQYF.

The chain couples TRBV10-3 to TRBJ2-2; tentatively, D is TRBD2 (5 bases). Trimming cost V 3 bases and J 3 bases, with 8 bases left between them. The CDR3 runs 14 residues. Germline V gene sequence: CDR1 ENHRY, CDR2 SYGVKD. The CDR3 DNA reads as TGTGCCATCAGTGACTCCGGGGACACCGGGGAGCTGTTTTTT. The encoded protein is CAISDSGDTGELFF.

This chain links TRBV15 with TRBJ2-1, with 13 bases aligning to TRBD2. Germline V CDR1 and CDR2: LNHNV, YYDKDF (reference sequence). J was trimmed by 9 bases and V by 6 bases; bases with no gene match: 5. The CDR3 is made up of 14 amino acids. In DNA form, the CDR3 reads TGTGCCACCAGGAGGACTAGCGGGAGCGTTGAGCAGTTCTTC. Amino acid sequence: CATRRTSGSVEQFF.

The genes are TRBV7-2 and TRBJ1-2; TRBD1 is a possible D gene (5 bases). The CDR3 sequence is 16 residues long. The germline V gene has CDR1 SGHTA and CDR2 FQGNSA. V was shortened by 5 bases and J by 0 bases, with 16 bases between the two germline ends. This CDR3 reads CASSRAGTLANYGYTF. The CDR3 DNA reads TGTGCCAGCAGCCGTGCAGGGACTCTAGCTAACTATGGCTACACCTTC.

The J gene is TRBJ2-7, the V gene TRBV18; 11 nucleotides agree with TRBD1. CDR1 is KGHSH and CDR2 is LQKENI in the germline V gene. The CDR3 covers 14 residues. The V segment lost 5 bases and the J segment 7 bases; nucleotides outside the gene matches: 7. Here the CDR3 DNA reads TGTGCCAGCTCAAACGGACAGGGGGCCGGGGAGCAGTACTTC. Its translation: CASSNGQGAGEQYF.

The chain carries TRBV7-9 and TRBJ1-2, with D possibly being TRBD1 (6 bases). Germline V gives CDR1 SEHNR, CDR2 FQNEAQ (reference sequence). The length of the CDR3 is 14 residues. V was cut by 5 bases and J by 3 bases, with 13 bases left in between. The CDR3 spells CASSPTGLDYGYTF. The CDR3 DNA sequence: TGTGCCAGCAGCCCGACAGGACTGGACTATGGCTACACCTTC.

The chain employs TRBV30 and TRBJ1-1; D remains unclear. Trimming took 0 bases from V and 1 from J, leaving 6 bases between them. This CDR3 region has 13 residues. Germline loops: CDR1 GTSNPN, CDR2 SVGIG (reference sequence). The CDR3 loop is CAWSVSWNTEAFF. The CDR3, as DNA: TGTGCCTGGAGTGTGTCATGGAACACTGAAGCTTTCTTT.

The chain employs TRBV30 and TRBJ2-1; 8 bases are a match to TRBD1. Trimming took 5 bases from V and 13 from J; bases not matched to a gene: 16. Germline V lookup: CDR1 GTSNPN, CDR2 SVGIG (reference sequence). The CDR3 runs to 14 residues. This CDR3 is CAWSSGTGPRDQFF. As DNA, the CDR3 is TGTGCCTGGTCATCCGGGACAGGCCCACGCGATCAGTTCTTC.

This CDR3 reads CASSLTGTPGNTIYF. DNA for the CDR3: TGTGCCAGCAGCCTGACCGGGACACCGGGAAACACCATATATTTT. The V and J genes are TRBV7-2 and TRBJ1-3; D is possibly TRBD1 (6 bases). Trimming removed 5 bases at V and 4 bases at J, with 15 bases between. The germline V gene has CDR1 SGHTA and CDR2 FQGNSA. CDR3 length: 15 amino acids.

In nucleotides, the CDR3 is TGTGCCAGTAGTCTCCCGGACAGGATCTATGGCTACACCTTC. Translated: CASSLPDRIYGYTF. The chain couples TRBV19 to TRBJ1-2, with TRBD1 matching 7 bases. Trimming at V came to 5 bases and at J to 4 bases, leaving 7 bases not matched to a gene. The CDR3 has 14 residues. CDR1 and CDR2 (germline): LNHDA, SQIVND (reference sequence). The full variable domain, completed using reference TRBV19 and TRBJ1-2, is DGGITQSPKYLFRKEGQNVTLSCEQNLNHDAMYWYRQDPGQGLRLIYYSQIVNDFQKGDIAEGYSVSREKKESFPLTVTSAQKNPTAFYLCASSLPDRIYGYTFGSGTRLTVV.

In DNA, the CDR3 is TGTGCCAGCAGCTTACCGCGACTAGCGAAAAGCACAGATACGCAGTATTTT. Protein: CASSLPRLAKSTDTQYF. V and J are TRBV7-2 and TRBJ2-3, with TRBD2 identical over 8 bases. The germline gives CDR1 SGHTA, CDR2 FQGNSA. Trimming removed 2 bases from V and 0 bases from J; junction bases left unmatched: 7. There are 17 residues in the CDR3.